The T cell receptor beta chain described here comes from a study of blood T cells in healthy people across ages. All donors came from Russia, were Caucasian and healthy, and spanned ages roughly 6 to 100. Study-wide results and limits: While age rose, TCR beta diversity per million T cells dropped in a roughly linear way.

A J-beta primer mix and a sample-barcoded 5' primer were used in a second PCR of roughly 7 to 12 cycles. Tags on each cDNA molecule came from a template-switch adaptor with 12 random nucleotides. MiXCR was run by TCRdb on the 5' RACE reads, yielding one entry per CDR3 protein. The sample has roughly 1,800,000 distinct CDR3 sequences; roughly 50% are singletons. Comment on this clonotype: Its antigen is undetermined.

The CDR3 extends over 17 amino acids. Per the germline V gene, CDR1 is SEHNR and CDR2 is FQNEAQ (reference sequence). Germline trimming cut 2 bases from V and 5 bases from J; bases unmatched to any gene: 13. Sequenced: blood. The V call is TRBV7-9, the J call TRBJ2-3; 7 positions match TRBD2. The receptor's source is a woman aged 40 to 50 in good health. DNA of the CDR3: TGTGCCAGCAGCTTAAGTGGGCGGGGGAGAGATGGAGATACGCAGTATTTT. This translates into CASSLSGRGRDGDTQYF.